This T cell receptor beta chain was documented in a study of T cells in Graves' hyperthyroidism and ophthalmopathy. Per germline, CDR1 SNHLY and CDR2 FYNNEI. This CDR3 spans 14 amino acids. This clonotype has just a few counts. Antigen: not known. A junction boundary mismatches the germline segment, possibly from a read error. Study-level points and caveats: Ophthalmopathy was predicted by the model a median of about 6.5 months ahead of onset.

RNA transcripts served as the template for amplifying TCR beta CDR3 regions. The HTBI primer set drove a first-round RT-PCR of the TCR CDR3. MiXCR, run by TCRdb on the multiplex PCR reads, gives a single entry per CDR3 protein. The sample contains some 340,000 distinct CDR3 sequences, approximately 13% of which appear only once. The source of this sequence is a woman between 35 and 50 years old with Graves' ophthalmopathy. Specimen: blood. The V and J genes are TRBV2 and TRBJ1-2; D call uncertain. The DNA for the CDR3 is TGTGCCAGCAGTGAGCGAAGGGCGGACTATGGCCACACCTTC. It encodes CASSERRADYGHTF.